This TCR beta chain was identified during a study of blood T cell repertoires in COVID-19. The table came from immunoSEQ multiplex PCR; TCRdb's copy has only in-frame clones and leaves some out. The sample has 140,000 to 150,000 clones, 78% seen once. V was shortened by 6 bases and J by 1 base, with 3 bases between the two germline ends. This CDR3 has 11 amino acids. The V and J genes are TRBV12-3 or TRBV12-4 and TRBJ1-1; no clear D gene. The sequence was obtained from a woman aged 50 to 60 who had recovered from COVID-19. The sample comprised PBMCs or T cells enriched from blood (not recorded which). Here the CDR3 reads CASSRNTEAFF. Here the CDR3 DNA reads TGTGCCAGCAGCCGGAACACTGAAGCTTTCTTT.